One and the same sample provided the 7 T cell receptor beta chains below, sequenced in a study of blood T cell repertoires in COVID-19. Profiled with immunoSEQ multiplex PCR; TCRdb holds only in-frame clones, not every one. Of about 300,000 clones in the sample, around 84% were seen once. Source material: peripheral blood. The receptors derive from an older man with acute or convalescent COVID-19.

CDR3 DNA: TGTGCCAGCAGCAAACCTTCCAGGATCTATAATTCACCCCTCCACTTT. It yields the protein CASSKPSRIYNSPLHF. The V call is TRBV21-1, the J call TRBJ1-6; the table names TRBD1, a call not compared with the DNA. TRBV21-1 is a pseudogene locus. The CDR3 loop spans 16 amino acids.

The rearrangement uses TRBV11-2 and TRBJ2-7, with 7 bases identical to TRBD1. Trimming cost V 2 bases and J 3 bases; bases outside gene matches: 7. From germline, CDR1 is SGHAT and CDR2 FQNNGV. The CDR3 is made up of 15 amino acids. The CDR3 protein is CASSLYKAGGYEQYF. The DNA of the CDR3 is TGTGCCAGCAGCTTATATAAGGCAGGGGGCTACGAGCAGTACTTC.

The chain joins TRBV3-1 (or the pseudogene TRBV3-2) to TRBJ1-1, with TRBD1 matching over 9 bases. The ends lost 1 base at V and 5 bases at J; junction bases unmatched: 8. Germline V gene sequence: CDR1 LGHDT, CDR2 YNNKEL (reference sequence). This CDR3 is built from 16 residues. The CDR3: CASSQGATGGRTEAFF. The CDR3 DNA sequence: TGTGCCAGCAGCCAAGGGGCTACAGGGGGCAGAACTGAAGCTTTCTTT.

This chain joins TRBV15 and TRBJ1-2; 10 bases line up with TRBD1. Trimming took 1 base from V and 6 from J; bases not matched to a gene: 2. The CDR3 covers 14 residues. Germline V lookup: CDR1 LNHNV, CDR2 YYDKDF (reference sequence). The CDR3 DNA sequence: TGTGCCACCAGCAGAGGTGGGACAGGGGATGGCTACACCTTC. It codes for CATSRGGTGDGYTF.

This chain links TRBV25-1 with TRBJ2-3; TRBD2 aligns across 9 bases. Germline V CDR1 and CDR2: MGHDK, SYGVNS. The CDR3 is 14 residues long. The V and J ends lost 8 bases and 6 bases, in that order; junction bases with no gene match: 9. In DNA form, the CDR3 reads TGTGCCAGCGGTTTAGCGGGAGCCGGGGATACGCAGTATTTT. It codes for CASGLAGAGDTQYF.

The chain has TRBV24-1 and TRBJ2-1; D gene ambiguous. CDR1 and CDR2 (germline): KGHDR, SFDVKD. This CDR3 contains 14 residues. Trimming pared 0 bases from V and 4 bases from J, leaving 6 bases between. CDR3 region: CATSDLDGYNEQFF. In DNA form, the CDR3 reads TGTGCCACCAGTGATTTGGACGGGTACAATGAGCAGTTCTTC.

This clone came up a few times. V usage is TRBV10-3 and J usage is TRBJ2-1; TRBD1 matches at 8 bases. Germline values: CDR1 ENHRY, CDR2 SYGVKD. J was trimmed by 3 bases and V by 6 bases; bases with no gene match: 19. CDR3 length: 19 amino acids. The CDR3 DNA is TGTGCCATCAGCCGTCAGGACAGGGCAAGCCAATCCCACTACAATGAGCAGTTCTTC. Protein: CAISRQDRASQSHYNEQFF.